Described below is a single T cell receptor beta chain sequence and its context. The antigen this receptor binds is unknown. Per-base quality was not reported, and no clone a single base away is much larger than it. The immunoSEQ Assay, a bias-controlled multiplex PCR, was used to amplify TCRbeta CDR3 regions from genomic DNA. Per the original workflow: Nucleated cell counts per sample were estimated from amplification of reference gene primers within the assay. To quantify the absolute abundance of each unique TCRbeta CDR3 rearrangement, sequence reads were collapsed and filtered. Productive Simpson clonality was computed per sample as the square root of Simpson's diversity index over productive rearrangements. TCRdb limited this immuneACCESS table to in-frame rearrangements with V and J called. A share of clones is missing; checked studies link under half to unresolved V genes, and the rest is unexplained. For V, J and clone size, that table is used; D and trimming come from the DNA. The table for this sample lists about 43,000 clones; 80% to 90% of them were counted only once. The top ten clonotypes cover around 9.8% of the sample.

This specimen belongs to a study of blood T cell repertoires in COVID-19 (dated by TCRdb to the early 2020s). Background on the whole study: Samples from collaborators originated in the United States, Italy and Spain and spanned both the acute and convalescent phases of COVID-19. The prospective study material was composed of cDNA or gDNA derived from T cells, B-cell-depleted T cells, or PBMCs. Deeply sampled blood TCRbeta repertoires from subjects exposed to, actively infected with, or recovered from COVID-19 were included in the dataset. A freely available public database, intended as a resource for researchers studying the immune response to SARS-CoV-2, is where the repertoires were released. The samples were drawn from the first 160 participants of the ongoing ImmuneRACE study and from 950 to 1,500 subjects provided by 6 global collaborators. Nearly every sample came with metadata listing a de-identified subject ID, COVID-19 status, age in years and sex. Where available, HLA class I and class II types were obtained from metadata supplied by the sample provider rather than from assay-based typing.

Whole blood was collected in K2EDTA tubes by collaborating institutions according to the institutions' own protocols. For TCRbeta analysis, collaborators shipped samples as frozen whole blood, isolated PBMCs, or DNA extracted from either of those sample types. CDR1 and CDR2, looked up from the germline V gene (reference sequence), are LNHDA and SQIVND. CDR3 length: 15 amino acids, cysteine to phenylalanine. The CDR3 DNA has 45 bases and is translated from base 1. V and J lose 5 bases and 4 bases, and a span of 18 bases separates them. Overall study results and their limits: The amount of clinical and demographic metadata varied by source and participant and was provided uncurated.

The sequenced sample consisted of peripheral blood. The sequence came from a human donor in a cohort sampled during active COVID-19. Here the chain combines TRBV19 and TRBJ2-7; perhaps TRBD1 is the D gene, with 6 bases matching. In nucleotides, the sequence is TGTGCCAGTAGTTTAACCTCCGGGACATATTACGAGCAGTACTTC. This sequence encodes CASSLTSGTYYEQYF.